This is a list of T cell receptor beta chains from one sample in a study of cytomegalovirus exposure and HLA in healthy donors. Sequencing used immunoSEQ multiplex PCR; TCRdb keeps in-frame clones, though not all of them. The sample lists 150,000 to 200,000 clones; more than 75% were seen once. The source material was PBMCs. The receptors stem from a woman in her 40s in good health and CMV-seronegative. The CDR3 runs from the conserved cysteine through the conserved F or W. D genes are given only for firm matches. Size tells how often a clone was seen (once, few, many) or the class of an expanded clone, and some rows leave it out.

j_call v_call clone_size d_call cdr3_nt cdr3_aa
TRBJ1-1 TRBV30 - TRBD1 TGTGCCTGGAGCGCCCCCGGGACAGGGCATCGGGCTTTCTTT CAWSAPGTGHRAFF
TRBJ2-5 TRBV14 - TRBD2 TGTGCCAGCAGCCGGGGCCCGGGAGGGGAGACCCAGTACTTC CASSRGPGGETQYF
TRBJ1-5 TRBV19 once - TGTGCCAGTAGTATGGGAGCAGGCAGCAATCAGCCCCAGCATTTT CASSMGAGSNQPQHF
TRBJ2-3 TRBV6-1 - - TGTGCCAGCAGTGGTTCGGTGAATACGCAGTATTTT CASSGSVNTQYF
TRBJ2-5 TRBV5-4 - - TGTGCCAGCAGCTTGAGAAGCATTGGAGAGACCCAGTACTTC CASSLRSIGETQYF
TRBJ1-3 TRBV6-1 - - TGTGCCAGCAGTCGGGGGGAGCGCTCTGGAAACACCATATATTTT CASSRGERSGNTIYF
TRBJ2-7 TRBV11-3 - TRBD1 TGTGCCAGCAGCCGAAGGGCAGGGGGAGACTCCTACGAGCAGTACTTC CASSRRAGGDSYEQYF
TRBJ2-1 TRBV7-2 - - TGTGCCAGCAGCGGCCGACTCTATGGGGGGGGGCGAGATGAGCAGTTCTTC CASSGRLYGGGRDEQFF
TRBJ1-5 TRBV4-1 - - TGCGCCAGCAGCCAGGCCCCCTTGAATCAGCCCCAGCATTTT CASSQAPLNQPQHF
TRBJ1-5 TRBV29-1 - TRBD1 TGCAGCGTGGGGACAGGGGTCAATCAGCCCCAGCATTTT CSVGTGVNQPQHF
TRBJ2-7 TRBV27 - TRBD1 TGTGCCAGCAGTTCCGCAAGGGGACAGGGCACCTACGAGCAGTACTTC CASSSARGQGTYEQYF
TRBJ1-6 TRBV5-1 - - TGCGCCAGCAGCTTGGACAGGGAGTTTTCACCCCTCCACTTT CASSLDREFSPLHF
TRBJ1-2 TRBV28 - - TGTGCCAGCAGTTTAAGGACTTACTATGGCTACACCTTC CASSLRTYYGYTF
TRBJ1-2 TRBV20-1 - - TGCAGTGTACAGGGTCCCTACACCTTC CSVQGPYTF
TRBJ1-2 TRBV19 - TRBD1 TGTGCCAGTAGTTTACCGGGACAGGGTATCTATGGCTACACCTTC CASSLPGQGIYGYTF